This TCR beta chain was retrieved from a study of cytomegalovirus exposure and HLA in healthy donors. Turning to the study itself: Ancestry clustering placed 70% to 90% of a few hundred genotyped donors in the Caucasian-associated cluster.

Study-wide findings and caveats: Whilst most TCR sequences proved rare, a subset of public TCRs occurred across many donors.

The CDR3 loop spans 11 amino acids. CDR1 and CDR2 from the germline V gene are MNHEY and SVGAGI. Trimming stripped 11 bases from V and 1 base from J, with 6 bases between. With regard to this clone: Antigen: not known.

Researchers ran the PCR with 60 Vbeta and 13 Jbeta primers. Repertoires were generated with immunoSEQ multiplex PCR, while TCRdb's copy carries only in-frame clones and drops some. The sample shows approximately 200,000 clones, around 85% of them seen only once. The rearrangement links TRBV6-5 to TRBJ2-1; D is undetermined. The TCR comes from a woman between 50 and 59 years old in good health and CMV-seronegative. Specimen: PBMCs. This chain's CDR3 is CAVVSYNEQFF. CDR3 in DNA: TGTGCCGTCGTTTCCTACAATGAGCAGTTCTTC.